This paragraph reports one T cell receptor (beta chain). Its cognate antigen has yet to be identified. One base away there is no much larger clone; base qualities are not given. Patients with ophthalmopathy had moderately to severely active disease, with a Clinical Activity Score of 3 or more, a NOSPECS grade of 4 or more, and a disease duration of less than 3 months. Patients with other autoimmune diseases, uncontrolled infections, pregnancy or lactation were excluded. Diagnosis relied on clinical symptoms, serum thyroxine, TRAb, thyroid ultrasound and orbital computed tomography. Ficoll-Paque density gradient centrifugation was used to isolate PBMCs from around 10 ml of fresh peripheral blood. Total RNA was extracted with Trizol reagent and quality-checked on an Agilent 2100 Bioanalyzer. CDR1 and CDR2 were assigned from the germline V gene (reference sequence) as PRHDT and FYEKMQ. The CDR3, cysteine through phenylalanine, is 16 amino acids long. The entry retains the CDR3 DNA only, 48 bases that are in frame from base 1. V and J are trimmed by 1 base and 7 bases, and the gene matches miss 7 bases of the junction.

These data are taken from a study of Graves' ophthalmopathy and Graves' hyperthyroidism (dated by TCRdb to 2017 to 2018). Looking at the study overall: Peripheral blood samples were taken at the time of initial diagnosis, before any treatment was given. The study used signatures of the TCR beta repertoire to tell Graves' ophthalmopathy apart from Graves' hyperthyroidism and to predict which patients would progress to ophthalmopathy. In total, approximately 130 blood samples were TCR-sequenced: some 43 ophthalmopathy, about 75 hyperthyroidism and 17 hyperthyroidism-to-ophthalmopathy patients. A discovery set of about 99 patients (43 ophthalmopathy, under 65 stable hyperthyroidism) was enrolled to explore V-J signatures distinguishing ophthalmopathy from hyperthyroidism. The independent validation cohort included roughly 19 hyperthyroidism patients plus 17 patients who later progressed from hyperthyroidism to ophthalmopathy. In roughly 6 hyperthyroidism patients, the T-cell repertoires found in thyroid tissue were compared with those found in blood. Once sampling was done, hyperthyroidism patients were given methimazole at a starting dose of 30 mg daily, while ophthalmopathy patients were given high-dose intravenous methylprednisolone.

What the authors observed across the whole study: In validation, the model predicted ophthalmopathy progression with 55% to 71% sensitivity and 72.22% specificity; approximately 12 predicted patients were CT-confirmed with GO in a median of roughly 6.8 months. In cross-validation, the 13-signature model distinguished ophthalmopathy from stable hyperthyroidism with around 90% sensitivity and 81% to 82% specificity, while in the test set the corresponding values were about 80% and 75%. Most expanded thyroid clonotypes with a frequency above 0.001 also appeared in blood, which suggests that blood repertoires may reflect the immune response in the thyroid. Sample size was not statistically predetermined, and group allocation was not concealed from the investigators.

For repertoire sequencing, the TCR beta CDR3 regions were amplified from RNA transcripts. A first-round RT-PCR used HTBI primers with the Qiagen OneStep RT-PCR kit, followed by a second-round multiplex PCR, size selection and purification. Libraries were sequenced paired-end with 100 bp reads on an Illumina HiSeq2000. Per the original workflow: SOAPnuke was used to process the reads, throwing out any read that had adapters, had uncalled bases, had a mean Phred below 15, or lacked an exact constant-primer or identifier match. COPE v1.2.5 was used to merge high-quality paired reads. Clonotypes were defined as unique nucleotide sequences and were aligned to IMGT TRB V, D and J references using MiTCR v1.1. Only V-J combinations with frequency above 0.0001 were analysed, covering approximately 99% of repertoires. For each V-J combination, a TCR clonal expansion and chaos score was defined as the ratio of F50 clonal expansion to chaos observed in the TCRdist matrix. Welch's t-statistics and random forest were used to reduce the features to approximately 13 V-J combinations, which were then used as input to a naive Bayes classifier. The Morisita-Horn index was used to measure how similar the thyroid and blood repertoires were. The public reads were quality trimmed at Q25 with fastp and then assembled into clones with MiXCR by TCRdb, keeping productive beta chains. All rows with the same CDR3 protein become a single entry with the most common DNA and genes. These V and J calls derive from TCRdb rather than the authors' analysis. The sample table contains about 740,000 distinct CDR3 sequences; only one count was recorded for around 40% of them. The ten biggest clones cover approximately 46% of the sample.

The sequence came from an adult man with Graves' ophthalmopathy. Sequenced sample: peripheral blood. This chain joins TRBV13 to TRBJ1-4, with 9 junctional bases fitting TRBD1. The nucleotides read TGTGCCAGCAGCTTAGCGCGTGGACAGGGGCGTGAAAAACTGTTTTTT. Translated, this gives CASSLARGQGREKLFF.